This passage covers 32 T cell receptor beta chains from one sample sequenced in a study of identical twins. TCRdb redid the calling of the 5' RACE reads with MiXCR, one entry per CDR3 protein. The repertoire holds 120,000 to 150,000 distinct CDR3 sequences, with roughly 3.5% as singletons. Source material: memory T cells sorted from blood. Source of these receptors: a man between 18 and 35 years old in good health.

This clonotype was detected ten times or more. The junction shows a germline mismatch at one end, possibly a read error. The rearrangement uses TRBV20-1 and TRBJ1-1; D remains ambiguous. In germline, CDR1 is DFQATT, CDR2 SNEGSKA (reference sequence). This CDR3 is 15 amino acids long. The CDR3 is CSARDPLRPNTEAFF. The CDR3 DNA reads as TGCAGTGCCAGAGACCCCCTTCGGCCGAACACTGAAGCTTTCTTT.

This clonotype has at least ten counts. The chain recombines TRBV5-1 with TRBJ2-5, with 11 bases that match TRBD2. This CDR3 is built from 15 residues. Germline CDR1 reads SGHRS; CDR2 reads YFSETQ. Germline trimming cut 3 bases from V and 2 bases from J; bases unmatched to any gene: 3. The CDR3: CASSYGTSGQETQYF. CDR3 in DNA: TGCGCCAGCAGCTATGGGACTAGCGGACAAGAGACCCAGTACTTC.

In its sample, this clonotype was seen many times. This chain joins TRBV10-3 and TRBJ2-5; 10 bases fit TRBD2. Germline CDR1 ENHRY, CDR2 SYGVKD. V was pared by 0 bases and J by 1 base, with 5 bases of the junction left unmatched. The CDR3 is 17 amino acids. The CDR3 is CAISESRASGSQETQYF. The CDR3 DNA reads as TGTGCCATCAGTGAGTCGAGGGCTAGCGGGAGCCAAGAGACCCAGTACTTC.

This clonotype was observed at least ten times. The V and J genes are TRBV5-1 and TRBJ2-7; TRBD1 matches 7 bases. V lost 4 bases, J lost 7 bases, and 5 bases stayed unmatched. The length of the CDR3 is 12 residues. Germline assignment: CDR1 SGHRS and CDR2 YFSETQ. Here the CDR3 DNA reads TGCGCCAGCAGCCCAGGGGGTAAGGAGCAGTACGTC. It yields the protein CASSPGGKEQYV.

This clonotype occurred many times. This chain links TRBV4-3 with TRBJ1-2; 8 bases fit TRBD1. Per germline, CDR1 LGHNA and CDR2 YSLEER. The CDR3 contains 13 residues. The V and J ends lost 5 bases and 13 bases, in that order; junction bases with no gene match: 12. CDR3 residues: CASSSLSRGRITF. CDR3 coding DNA: TGCGCCAGCAGCAGCTTATCCAGGGGGCGAATCACCTTC.

In this sample, this clonotype turned up many times. The chain links TRBV12-3 or TRBV12-4 to TRBJ2-7; 10 bases line up with TRBD2. The junction had 4 bases not matched to a gene; V was cut back by 6 bases and J by 5 bases. The CDR3 is 13 amino acids. The DNA of the CDR3 is TGTGCCAGCAGGCTAGCGGGAGCCCACGAGCAGTACTTC. Protein sequence: CASRLAGAHEQYF.

The CDR3 DNA reads as TGTGCCACCTCCACCGGGACGAACTACGAGCAGTACTTC. This sequence encodes CATSTGTNYEQYF. The chain couples TRBV19 to TRBJ2-7; perhaps D is TRBD1 or TRBD2 (5 bases each). The CDR3 extends over 13 amino acids. Germline values: CDR1 LNHDA, CDR2 SQIVND (reference sequence). The V gene lost 10 bases and the J gene lost 3 bases, with 16 bases spanning the gap.

This clonotype was seen many times. In DNA form, the CDR3 reads TGTGCCAGCAGCCCCCGGGGCGGGAGGGCCGGGGATGAGCAGTTCTTC. The encoded protein is CASSPRGGRAGDEQFF. This chain links TRBV5-4 with TRBJ2-1; 9 bases line up with TRBD2. This CDR3 has 16 residues. The germline gives CDR1 SGHNT, CDR2 YYREEE (reference sequence). The junction had 13 bases not matched to a gene; V was cut back by 4 bases and J by 8 bases.

This clonotype has just a few counts. This rearrangement joins TRBV10-2 to TRBJ1-1; D is unresolved. Germline CDR1 WSHSY, CDR2 SAAADI. The V end was cut by 6 bases, the J end by 3 bases, with 5 bases between. This CDR3 is 11 amino acids long. The CDR3 DNA sequence: TGCGCCAGCAGACAGCACACTGAAGCTTTCTTT. Translated: CASRQHTEAFF.

This clonotype was counted between two and nine times. The chain is built from TRBV7-2 and TRBJ1-6; D uncertain. Germline assignment: CDR1 SGHTA and CDR2 FQGNSA. This CDR3 contains 12 residues. The V gene lost 6 bases and the J gene lost 15 bases, with 15 bases spanning the gap. The CDR3 sequence is CASRPDVGSLHF. CDR3 bases: TGTGCCAGCAGACCAGACGTGGGCAGCCTCCACTTT.

This sequence joins TRBV2 and TRBJ2-5; D is ambiguous. The V end lost 3 bases, the J end lost 5 bases, and 10 bases lay between the germline ends. Germline CDR1 reads SNHLY; CDR2 reads FYNNEI. CDR3 length equals 13 residues. In DNA, the CDR3 is TGTGCCAGCAGTGATCACCCTCTCGAGACCCAGTACTTC. Translated, it gives CASSDHPLETQYF.

This clonotype was recorded a few times. The V gene is TRBV5-1, the J gene TRBJ2-1; TRBD1 or TRBD2 may be the D gene (5 bases each). There are 12 residues in the CDR3. Trimming pared 4 bases from V and 9 bases from J, leaving 11 bases between. CDR1 and CDR2 (germline): SGHRS, YFSETQ. This CDR3 reads CASSGDPREQFF. For the CDR3, the DNA is TGCGCCAGCAGCGGGGACCCACGTGAGCAGTTCTTC.

There are many counts of this clonotype. This rearrangement joins TRBV20-1 to TRBJ2-1; D remains ambiguous. Trimming shortened V by 3 bases and J by 7 bases, and 16 bases separated the two germline ends. This CDR3 region has 14 residues. Germline lookup yields CDR1 DFQATT and CDR2 SNEGSKA (reference sequence). CDR3 residues: CSASLLGNWNEQFF. In nucleotides, the CDR3 is TGCAGTGCTAGCCTGTTGGGCAATTGGAATGAGCAGTTCTTC.

About this clonotype: One end of the junction varies from germline; a read error may be responsible. The chain joins TRBV5-1 to TRBJ1-3; TRBD1 agrees at 9 bases. This CDR3 comprises 16 residues. Germline CDR1 and CDR2: SGHRS and YFSETQ. CDR3 protein: CASSPGGTGSGDTIYF. The CDR3 DNA reads TGCGCCAGCAGCCCCGGCGGGACAGGGTCTGGAGACACCATATATTTT.

Many counts were recorded for this clonotype. The V gene is TRBV7-9, the J gene TRBJ2-5, with D possibly being TRBD2 (5 bases). The germline V gene encodes CDR1 SEHNR and CDR2 FQNEAQ (reference sequence). V dropped 4 bases and J dropped 2 bases, with 11 bases sitting between them. This CDR3 contains 14 residues. CDR3 DNA sequence: TGTGCCAGCAGCTCCAGAGGGCCGCAAGAGACCCAGTACTTC. Translated, it gives CASSSRGPQETQYF.

At least ten counts were recorded for this clonotype. This rearrangement joins TRBV20-1 to TRBJ2-3; tentative D call: TRBD2 (6 bases). This CDR3 is built from 13 residues. Per germline, CDR1 DFQATT and CDR2 SNEGSKA (reference sequence). CDR3 loop: CSPQPGLKNTQYF. The CDR3 nucleotides read TGCAGCCCACAACCGGGACTTAAAAATACGCAGTATTTT.

This clonotype was observed at least ten times. This chain connects TRBV7-8 to TRBJ2-7; unclear D gene. Trimming removed 4 bases at V and 2 bases at J, with 12 bases between. CDR1 is SGHVS and CDR2 is FQNEAQ in the germline V gene. The CDR3 contains 14 residues. The CDR3 nucleotides are TGTGCCAGCAGCTCAAGCACCCGGGCCTACGAGCAGTACTTC. As protein: CASSSSTRAYEQYF.

This clonotype was seen ten or more times. This CDR3 is CSAQTGASTDTQYF. The CDR3 DNA reads as TGCAGTGCACAGACGGGGGCTAGCACAGATACGCAGTATTTT. The J gene is TRBJ2-3, the V gene TRBV20-1, with D perhaps given as TRBD1 or TRBD2 (6 bases each). The CDR3 spans 14 residues. The germline V gene has CDR1 DFQATT and CDR2 SNEGSKA (reference sequence). V was clipped by 6 bases and J by 0 bases, with 13 bases between them.

This clonotype was detected many times. The chain carries TRBV5-1 and TRBJ2-2; TRBD1 agrees at 7 bases. V was clipped by 7 bases and J by 2 bases; unmatched bases: 5. CDR1 and CDR2 (germline): SGHRS, YFSETQ. This CDR3 has 14 amino acids. Here the CDR3 DNA reads TGCGCCAGCGAAGGGGGCCTTAACACCGGGGAGCTGTTTTTT. It specifies CASEGGLNTGELFF. The full variable domain, its missing parts supplied by reference TRBV5-1 and TRBJ2-2, is KAGVTQTPRYLIKTRGQQVTLSCSPISGHRSVSWYQQTPGQGLQFLFEYFSETQRNKGNFPGRFSGRQFSNSRSEMNVSTLELGDSALYLCASEGGLNTGELFFGEGSRLTVL.

This clonotype was counted many times. This chain connects TRBV11-2 to TRBJ2-3, with 8 nucleotides matching TRBD2. V dropped 5 bases and J dropped 2; count of bases not matched to a gene: 9. The CDR3 covers 16 residues. Germline V gene data show CDR1 as SGHAT and CDR2 as FQNNGV. The CDR3 DNA reads as TGTGCCAGCAGCCACCCCGGGACTAGAGCCACAGATACGCAGTATTTT. Amino acids: CASSHPGTRATDTQYF.

This clonotype was seen at least ten times. The genes are TRBV20-1 and TRBJ2-7, with 9 positions matching TRBD1. After removal of 4 bases from V and 4 bases from J, the junction contained 5 bases not matched to a gene. The CDR3 covers 13 residues. Germline V lookup: CDR1 DFQATT, CDR2 SNEGSKA (reference sequence). The CDR3, as DNA: TGCAGTGCTACCACCGGGACAGGGTACGAGCAGTACTTC. Translated: CSATTGTGYEQYF.

This clonotype occurred many times. This chain uses TRBV20-1 with TRBJ1-2, with TRBD1 as a possible D gene (5 bases). This CDR3 spans 14 amino acids. Trimming cost V 1 base and J 6 bases, with 15 bases left between them. From germline, CDR1 is DFQATT and CDR2 SNEGSKA (reference sequence). CDR3 sequence: CSARGGGSRNGYTF. CDR3 coding DNA: TGCAGTGCTAGAGGGGGGGGTAGTCGTAATGGCTACACCTTC.

This clonotype came up many times. The chain recombines TRBV6-2 or TRBV6-3 with TRBJ1-1; a possible D gene is TRBD1 (6 bases). Trimming removed 11 bases at V and 9 bases at J, with 16 bases between. Germline loops: CDR1 MNHEY, CDR2 SVGEGT. The CDR3 sequence is 11 residues long. The CDR3 protein is CASEGGSKAFF. CDR3 nucleotide sequence: TGTGCCTCGGAGGGGGGGTCTAAAGCTTTCTTT.

This chain joins TRBV7-7 and TRBJ2-1; D gene uncertain. This CDR3 has 14 amino acids. The V end was cut by 3 bases, the J end by 9 bases, with 15 bases between. Germline V gene lookup returns CDR1 SSHAT and CDR2 FNYEAQ (reference sequence). Here the CDR3 reads CASSFSTEIGEQFF. The CDR3 DNA reads as TGTGCCAGCAGCTTCTCAACCGAAATCGGTGAGCAGTTCTTC.

This clonotype was seen more than once but under ten times. This chain uses TRBV14 with TRBJ2-7; the match to TRBD2 covers 8 bases. Germline CDR1 SGHDN, CDR2 FVKESK. The CDR3 length is 16 residues. V lost 2 bases and J lost 6; bases outside the gene matches: 12. The CDR3: CASSQRAGGLTGEQYV. The CDR3 DNA reads TGTGCCAGCAGCCAACGGGCGGGAGGCCTTACGGGCGAGCAGTACGTC.

This clonotype was detected ten times or more. This chain uses TRBV20-1 with TRBJ2-2; tentative D call: TRBD2 (6 bases). The CDR3 contains 13 residues. Trimming took 4 bases from V and 7 from J, leaving 13 bases between them. Germline loops: CDR1 DFQATT, CDR2 SNEGSKA (reference sequence). In nucleotides, the CDR3 is TGCAGTGCTACTAAGCGGGTCAACGGGGAGCTGTTTTTT. This encodes CSATKRVNGELFF.

This clonotype has at least ten counts. CDR3 sequence reads: CASSYSRVPTQYF. DNA of the CDR3: TGTGCCAGCAGTTACTCTCGGGTCCCCACGCAGTACTTC. The chain joins TRBV6-2 or TRBV6-3 to TRBJ2-7; D gene uncertain. The germline CDR1 and CDR2 sequences are MNHEY and SVGEGT. With 0 bases removed from V and 9 bases from J, the gap between germline ends came to 12 bases. The CDR3 sequence is 13 residues long.

This clonotype was seen ten or more times. The rearrangement joins TRBV3-1 to TRBJ2-2, with D hard to call. Trimming removed 0 bases at V and 0 bases at J, with 11 bases between. This CDR3 comprises 17 residues. The V gene's germline CDR1 is LGHDT and CDR2 YNNKEL (reference sequence). The CDR3 DNA reads as TGTGCCAGCAGCCAAGATGTGGCAGACGCGAACACCGGGGAGCTGTTTTTT. Amino acids: CASSQDVADANTGELFF.

This clonotype was counted at least ten times. The rearrangement links TRBV9 to TRBJ1-2, with D possibly TRBD1 on 5 matching bases. Trimming pared 0 bases from V and 5 bases from J, leaving 14 bases between. Germline CDR1 SGDLS, CDR2 YYNGEE. The CDR3 is 15 residues long. The CDR3 DNA reads TGTGCCAGCAGCGTAGGGGGGACGTCACCTTATGGCTACACCTTC. Its protein is CASSVGGTSPYGYTF.

This clonotype has a count of ten or more. This chain links TRBV2 with TRBJ2-5, with TRBD2 matching over 7 bases. Per the germline V gene, CDR1 is SNHLY and CDR2 is FYNNEI. J was trimmed by 4 bases and V by 5 bases; bases with no gene match: 4. This CDR3 has 13 amino acids. In DNA, the CDR3 is TGTGCCAGCAGTTGGGCTAGCGGAGAGACCCAGTACTTC. This codes for CASSWASGETQYF.

This clonotype was detected ten times or more. The chain links TRBV6-1 to TRBJ1-6, with unresolved D. Trimming took off 1 base at V and 5 bases at J, with 12 bases between the two ends. There are 16 residues in the CDR3. Per the germline V gene, CDR1 is MNHNS and CDR2 is SASEGT. CDR3 sequence: CASSEVPPGNNSPLHF. CDR3 nucleotides: TGTGCCAGCAGTGAAGTCCCGCCGGGGAATAATTCACCCCTCCACTTT.

This clonotype was detected many times. This chain joins TRBV2 and TRBJ2-7; the match to TRBD1 covers 9 bases. Unmatched junction bases numbered 1, after V lost 6 bases and J lost 4 bases. The CDR3 length is 12 residues. CDR1 is SNHLY and CDR2 is FYNNEI in the germline V gene. The chain's CDR3 is CASRDRGYEQYF. Here the CDR3 DNA reads TGTGCCAGCAGGGACAGGGGTTACGAGCAGTACTTC.